Presented here are 26 T cell receptor beta chains from one specimen sequenced in a study of CD8 T cells in ankylosing spondylitis. TCRdb independently ran MiXCR on the 5' RACE reads; one entry per CDR3 protein. The sample contains approximately 190,000 distinct CDR3 sequences, about an eighth of which appear only once. What was sequenced was blood, either unsorted or a sorted T cell fraction (not recorded which). Receptor source: a female donor with ankylosing spondylitis or in good health (not recorded which).

In this sample, this clonotype turned up a few times. The J gene is TRBJ1-1, the V gene TRBV20-1; 9 bases map to TRBD1. Germline trimming cut 6 bases from V and 10 bases from J; bases unmatched to any gene: 15. This CDR3 region has 14 residues. Germline CDR1 is DFQATT and CDR2 is SNEGSKA (reference sequence). The chain's CDR3 is CSALRDRDQRVAFF. The CDR3 nucleotides read TGCAGTGCCCTGCGGGACAGGGACCAGCGGGTAGCTTTCTTT.

The rearrangement links TRBV7-9 to TRBJ2-2; TRBD1 agrees at 8 bases. The length of the CDR3 is 15 residues. From germline, CDR1 is SEHNR and CDR2 FQNEAQ (reference sequence). The J segment lost 7 bases and the V segment lost 5 bases, leaving 9 bases of the junction unmatched. CDR3 DNA sequence: TGTGCCAGCAGCGCCTGGACAGGGTTTTACGGGGAGCTGTTTTTT. The encoded protein is CASSAWTGFYGELFF.

Regarding this clonotype: Compared with germline, one end of the junction differs, possibly owing to a read error. The chain is built from TRBV11-2 and TRBJ1-1; D not certain. This CDR3 is 13 amino acids long. Germline CDR1 reads SGHAT; CDR2 reads FQNNGV. The CDR3, as DNA: TGTGCCGGCAGCTCCCTTAGGGACACTGAAGCTTTCTTT. Protein: CAGSSLRDTEAFF.

A remark on this clonotype: Since a much larger clone is just one base distant, this may be a read error. This chain joins TRBV20-1 and TRBJ2-7, with TRBD2 matching over 7 bases. The V and J ends lost 5 bases and 9 bases, in that order; junction bases with no gene match: 19. Per the germline V gene, CDR1 is DFQATT and CDR2 is SNEGSKA (reference sequence). The CDR3 covers 15 residues. CDR3 loop: CSAGGEPDPILGQYF. The DNA for the CDR3 is TGCAGTGCTGGGGGGGAGCCAGACCCTATTTTAGGGCAGTACTTC.

A few counts support this clonotype. CDR3 DNA sequence: TGTGCCAGCAGCGACCTACAAGGGTGGAGCGGCAGCTCCTACAATGAGCAGTTCTTC. It encodes CASSDLQGWSGSSYNEQFF. The genes are TRBV6-2 or TRBV6-3 and TRBJ2-1, with D maybe TRBD2 (5 bases). This CDR3 contains 19 residues. From germline, CDR1 is MNHEY and CDR2 SVGEGT. Between the trimmed V and J ends, which lost 6 bases and 0 bases, there was a span of 24 bases.

This clonotype appeared many times. The genes are TRBV24-1 and TRBJ2-3; D unresolved. With 7 bases removed from V and 0 bases from J, the gap between germline ends came to 7 bases. The CDR3 contains 13 residues. The germline V gene has CDR1 KGHDR and CDR2 SFDVKD. The CDR3 loop is CATRGRSTDTQYF. For the CDR3, the DNA is TGTGCCACCAGGGGCAGGAGCACAGATACGCAGTATTTT.

This clonotype has just a few counts. This chain connects TRBV15 to TRBJ1-4; D unresolved. With 5 bases removed from V and 6 bases from J, the gap between germline ends came to 10 bases. The CDR3 is 13 amino acids. Germline V gene data show CDR1 as LNHNV and CDR2 as YYDKDF (reference sequence). As DNA, the CDR3 is TGTGCCACCAGCCCCCGGACGGATGAAAAACTGTTTTTT. Its translation: CATSPRTDEKLFF.

The chain links TRBV7-2 to TRBJ2-3, with D possibly matching TRBD1 (6 bases). The CDR3 sequence is 16 residues long. V lost 0 bases to trimming and J lost 2 bases, with 12 bases between them. CDR1 is SGHTA and CDR2 is FQGNSA in the germline V gene. The CDR3 coding sequence is TGTGCCAGCAGCTTAGCTGTCAGGGGCAACACAGATACGCAGTATTTT. Translation gives CASSLAVRGNTDTQYF.

The V and J genes are TRBV7-2 and TRBJ1-3, with a weak D call TRBD1 (5 bases). The V end was cut by 4 bases, the J end by 2 bases, with 12 bases between. The CDR3 runs 15 residues. CDR1 is SGHTA, CDR2 FQGNSA, per germline. The CDR3 nucleotides read TGTGCCAGCAGCTCCTCCGACAGCCCTGGAAACACCATATATTTT. Protein product: CASSSSDSPGNTIYF.

V usage is TRBV12-3 or TRBV12-4 and J usage is TRBJ2-7; 10 bases map to TRBD2. The CDR3 extends over 15 amino acids. The J segment lost 7 bases and the V segment lost 5 bases, leaving 11 bases of the junction unmatched. Here the CDR3 reads CASSPRASGSLEQYF. Here the CDR3 DNA reads TGTGCCAGCAGTCCCCGGGCTAGCGGGAGCCTTGAGCAGTACTTC.

This clonotype occurred a few times. The chain recombines TRBV5-6 with TRBJ1-2; perhaps TRBD1 as D (6 bases). The V gene's germline CDR1 is SGHDT and CDR2 YYEEEE. The V and J ends lost 0 bases and 8 bases respectively, with 8 bases between them. The CDR3 spans 12 residues. The CDR3 here is CASSLATGGYTF. In DNA, the CDR3 is TGTGCCAGCAGCTTGGCAACAGGGGGCTACACCTTC.

The CDR3 DNA reads TGTGCCAGCAGCTTAGGACTGCAAGACAACTATGAAAAACTGTTTTTT. This encodes CASSLGLQDNYEKLFF. The rearrangement links TRBV7-9 to TRBJ1-4; no firm D call. CDR3 length equals 16 residues. Germline assignment: CDR1 SEHNR and CDR2 FQNEAQ (reference sequence). Trimming stripped 1 base from V and 6 bases from J, with 15 bases between.

There are many counts of this clonotype. The chain is built from TRBV24-1 and TRBJ2-1; 8 nucleotides line up with TRBD2. Germline V gene data show CDR1 as KGHDR and CDR2 as SFDVKD. This CDR3 is built from 13 residues. After removal of 5 bases from V and 7 bases from J, the junction contained 3 bases not matched to a gene. CDR3 nucleotides: TGTGCCACCAGTGGTACTAGCGGAAATGAGCAGTTCTTC. It yields the protein CATSGTSGNEQFF.

This clonotype was observed many times. The rearrangement links TRBV10-3 to TRBJ1-1, with 11 bases aligning to TRBD1. CDR1 and CDR2 (germline): ENHRY, SYGVKD. V lost 7 bases and J lost 6; bases outside the gene matches: 7. The CDR3 loop spans 14 amino acids. The CDR3 coding sequence is TGTGCCATCACCGGACAGGGGGCCGGTTCTGAAGCTTTCTTT. This sequence encodes CAITGQGAGSEAFF.

By its share, this clonotype is medium-sized (0.01 to 0.1%). The V call is TRBV5-1, the J call TRBJ1-1, with 10 nucleotides matching TRBD1. V shed 5 bases, J shed 2 bases, and the junction held 6 bases outside the gene matches. Germline CDR1 reads SGHRS; CDR2 reads YFSETQ. This CDR3 region has 15 residues. The CDR3 here is CASSWTGGGNTEAFF. The CDR3 DNA sequence: TGCGCCAGCAGTTGGACAGGGGGAGGAAACACTGAAGCTTTCTTT.

V gene TRBV12-3 or TRBV12-4 combines with J gene TRBJ2-7, with 10 bases aligning to TRBD2. V lost 1 base, J lost 2 bases, and 8 bases stayed unmatched. CDR3 size: 17 residues. The CDR3 sequence: CASSLGGSGRKTYEQYF. In nucleotides, the CDR3 is TGTGCCAGCAGTTTAGGAGGTAGCGGGAGGAAGACCTACGAGCAGTACTTC.

This clonotype was observed a few times. The chain is built from TRBV18 and TRBJ2-1; the match to TRBD2 covers 14 bases. Germline V gene sequence: CDR1 KGHSH, CDR2 LQKENI. The CDR3 loop spans 18 amino acids. Germline trimming cut 3 bases from V and 7 bases from J; bases unmatched to any gene: 11. The CDR3 region has the DNA TGTGCCAGCTCACCTGCCGGGACTAGCGGGAGTCGGGGGAATGAGCAGTTCTTC. Translating gives CASSPAGTSGSRGNEQFF.

This clonotype was picked up many times. The V call is TRBV7-2, the J call TRBJ1-1; unclear D gene. V shed 5 bases and J shed 0 bases, with 7 bases lying between them. The CDR3 contains 13 residues. Germline V gene data show CDR1 as SGHTA and CDR2 as FQGNSA. CDR3 sequence: CASSPGMNTEAFF. CDR3 nucleotides: TGTGCCAGCAGCCCGGGGATGAACACTGAAGCTTTCTTT.

The chain links TRBV11-2 to TRBJ1-2; D possibly corresponds to TRBD1 (5 bases). Germline V gene data show CDR1 as SGHAT and CDR2 as FQNNGV. Trimming took 1 base from V and 3 from J, leaving 15 bases between them. The length of the CDR3 is 16 residues. The CDR3 DNA is TGTGCCAGCAGCTTAGGTTCCGGCAGGGTAGACTATGGCTACACCTTC. Encoded protein: CASSLGSGRVDYGYTF.

In its sample, this clonotype was seen a few times. The rearrangement links TRBV5-1 to TRBJ2-1, with D unresolved. The CDR3 contains 13 residues. Germline-derived CDR1 and CDR2 are SGHRS and YFSETQ. Trimming stripped 7 bases from V and 6 bases from J, with 14 bases between. Written as DNA, the CDR3 is TGCGCCAGCGGCTCCAACGCGGCCAATGAGCAGTTCTTC. The encoded protein is CASGSNAANEQFF.

Remarks on this clonotype: This sequence may be a read error, since a much larger clone differs from it by one base. The final CDR3 position lacks the conserved phenylalanine or tryptophan, pointing to a likely read error. The chain combines TRBV3-1 with TRBJ2-2; D unclear. Deletions cut 1 base from V and 6 bases from J, with 3 bases between. The germline V gene has CDR1 LGHDT and CDR2 YNNKEL (reference sequence). The CDR3 length is 12 residues. The CDR3 here is CASSQVPGELFS. The CDR3 region has the DNA TGTGCCAGCAGCCAAGTACCCGGGGAGCTGTTTTCT.

This clonotype was detected once. This chain links TRBV4-1 with TRBJ2-1, with TRBD2 identical over 9 bases. The CDR3 is 17 amino acids. V gave up 4 bases and J gave up 4 bases; unmatched junction bases: 11. The germline CDR1 and CDR2 sequences are MGHRA and YSYEKL. In DNA form, the CDR3 reads TGCGCCAGCAGCCTCGTAATGCCGCTAGCGGGATACAATGAGCAGTTCTTC. This sequence encodes CASSLVMPLAGYNEQFF.

The sample holds many counts of this clonotype. This chain links TRBV7-2 with TRBJ2-3, with D perhaps matching TRBD1 (5 bases). Germline lookup yields CDR1 SGHTA and CDR2 FQGNSA. The CDR3 loop spans 14 amino acids. Trimming removed 5 bases from V and 2 bases from J, with 11 bases in between. CDR3 residues: CASSRAGITDTQYF. The CDR3 nucleotides read TGTGCCAGCAGCCGTGCAGGGATCACAGATACGCAGTATTTT.

With regard to this clonotype: A clone one base away is much larger, so this may be a read error. This chain links TRBV18 with TRBJ1-1, with D possibly matching TRBD1 (5 bases). Trimming pared 5 bases from V and 4 bases from J, leaving 11 bases between. The germline gives CDR1 KGHSH, CDR2 LQKENI. This CDR3 has 13 residues. The CDR3 sequence is CASSYDSLTEAFF. CDR3 coding DNA: TGTGCCAGCTCATATGACAGCCTCACTGAAGCTTTCTTT.

There are a few counts of this clonotype. This rearrangement joins TRBV7-3 to TRBJ2-2; tentatively, D is TRBD1 (6 bases). The CDR3 covers 15 residues. V was shortened by 4 bases and J by 6 bases, with 15 bases between the two germline ends. Germline V gives CDR1 SGHTA, CDR2 FQGTGA. This CDR3 is CASSSPGQMAGELFF. The CDR3 DNA follows: TGTGCCAGCAGCTCCCCGGGACAAATGGCCGGGGAGCTGTTTTTT. Looking up the rest from reference TRBV7-3 and TRBJ2-2 gives the full variable domain: GAGVSQTPSNKVTEKGKYVELRCDPISGHTALYWYRQSLGQGPEFLIYFQGTGAADDSGLPNDRFFAVRPEGSVSTLKIQRTERGDSAVYLCASSSPGQMAGELFFGEGSRLTVL.

This clonotype came up many times. The chain recombines TRBV2 with TRBJ1-5; D call uncertain. The CDR3 sequence is 15 residues long. Germline CDR1 SNHLY, CDR2 FYNNEI. Trimming left V 2 bases short and J 0 bases short, with 8 bases between. CDR3 nucleotides: TGTGCCAGCAGTGAATGGGCAGGTAGCAATCAGCCCCAGCATTTT. It translates to CASSEWAGSNQPQHF.